One sample yielded the 10 T cell receptor beta chains listed below, sequenced in a study of OX40 agonist ivuxolimab in advanced cancers. The library relied on the immunoSEQ multiplex PCR assay. The immuneACCESS repertoire file appears here via TCRdb, limited to in-frame rearrangements. These files lack a portion of the clones; in checked studies, under half of the deficit traces to unresolved V genes, and the cause of the others is not known. The sample has around 82,000 clones on record, approximately 90% of them singletons. Less than 0.6% of the sample goes to the ten largest clones. Material: CD4+ or CD8+ T cells sorted from blood, obtained in a trial of the OX40 agonist ivuxolimab. These receptors were collected from an adult with an advanced solid tumor such as melanoma, head and neck, liver or kidney cancer.

This chain connects TRBV6-5 to TRBJ1-5; tentatively, D is TRBD1 (6 bases). Germline values: CDR1 MNHEY, CDR2 SVGAGI. The CDR3 extends over 13 amino acids. V was cut by 4 bases and J by 5 bases, with 9 bases left in between. Here the CDR3 DNA reads TGTGCCAGCAGTTGGTACAGGGATCAGCCCCAGCATTTT. This codes for CASSWYRDQPQHF.

The rearrangement uses TRBV6-1 and TRBJ2-7; D is uncertain. The CDR3 sequence is 15 residues long. Trimming shortened V by 5 bases and J by 1 base, and 15 bases separated the two germline ends. Germline V gene sequence: CDR1 MNHNS, CDR2 SASEGT. CDR3 sequence (DNA): TGTGCCAGCAGTACGAGGCCTGAATCATCCTACGAGCAGTACTTC. It specifies CASSTRPESSYEQYF.

The V and J genes are TRBV7-8 and TRBJ2-2, with D perhaps TRBD2 (8 bases). Germline V gene lookup returns CDR1 SGHVS and CDR2 FQNEAQ. V lost 5 bases and J lost 6, with 13 bases in between. The CDR3 has 14 amino acids. Here the CDR3 DNA reads TGTGCCAGCAGCCCGGGAGGGGGCGCCGGGGAGCTGTTTTTT. It translates to CASSPGGGAGELFF.

The chain links TRBV5-1 to TRBJ2-5, with D perhaps matching TRBD1 or TRBD2 (6 bases each). Per germline, CDR1 SGHRS and CDR2 YFSETQ. CDR3 length: 16 amino acids. Trimming shortened V by 4 bases and J by 3 bases, and 19 bases separated the two germline ends. The CDR3 loop is CASSVPAGGGKETQYF. CDR3 nucleotide sequence: TGCGCCAGCAGCGTCCCTGCTGGGGGCGGGAAAGAGACCCAGTACTTC.

The V gene is TRBV9, the J gene TRBJ1-4; 7 bases map to TRBD1. V gave up 4 bases and J gave up 6 bases; unmatched junction bases: 12. CDR1 and CDR2 from the germline V gene are SGDLS and YYNGEE. The CDR3 is 16 amino acids. CDR3 DNA: TGTGCCAGCAGCCCCAGGACAGGAAGGCAAGATGAAAAACTGTTTTTT. Translated: CASSPRTGRQDEKLFF.

The J gene is TRBJ1-1, the V gene TRBV9; a possible D gene is TRBD1 (5 bases). V gave up 0 bases and J gave up 4 bases, with 22 bases separating them. CDR3 length: 18 residues. Germline-derived CDR1 and CDR2 are SGDLS and YYNGEE. The CDR3 DNA sequence: TGTGCCAGCAGCGTAGGAGGAAGGGACGCCGGGGCGGGCACTGAAGCTTTCTTT. Translating gives CASSVGGRDAGAGTEAFF.

This chain links TRBV5-6 with TRBJ1-4, with D hard to call. Trimming took 3 bases from V and 8 from J, leaving 14 bases between them. Germline CDR1 and CDR2: SGHDT and YYEEEE. This CDR3 is built from 14 residues. CDR3 bases: TGTGCCAGCAGCTCGTCAAGGGCGTTGGAAAAACTGTTTTTT. Protein product: CASSSSRALEKLFF.

The chain recombines TRBV2 with TRBJ2-7; D is possibly TRBD1 (6 bases). The V and J ends lost 4 bases and 0 bases respectively, with 10 bases between them. The CDR3 is 14 amino acids. Germline CDR1 reads SNHLY; CDR2 reads FYNNEI. This chain's CDR3 is CASSVVGGSYEQYF. CDR3 DNA: TGTGCCAGCAGTGTAGTAGGGGGCTCCTACGAGCAGTACTTC.

V is TRBV6-1 and J is TRBJ2-1; tentatively, D is TRBD1 (6 bases). CDR3 length: 12 amino acids. With 6 bases removed from V and 6 bases from J, the gap between germline ends came to 9 bases. The germline V gene encodes CDR1 MNHNS and CDR2 SASEGT. Written as DNA, the CDR3 is TGTGCCAGCAGGGGACACAGCAATGAGCAGTTCTTC. Amino acid sequence: CASRGHSNEQFF.

V is TRBV7-9 and J is TRBJ1-1; D is unresolved. Trimming took off 5 bases at V and 7 bases at J, with 17 bases between the two ends. From germline, CDR1 is SEHNR and CDR2 FQNEAQ (reference sequence). The CDR3 spans 14 residues. CDR3 sequence (DNA): TGTGCCAGCAGCCCCCTCGGATTTACAAGTGAAGCTTTCTTT. Residues: CASSPLGFTSEAFF. The full variable domain, in which reference TRBV7-9 and TRBJ1-1 provide the parts outside the CDR3, is DTGVSQNPRHKITKRGQNVTFRCDPISEHNRLYWYRQTLGQGPEFLTYFQNEAQLEKSRLLSDRFSAERPKGSFSTLEIQRTEQGDSAMYLCASSPLGFTSEAFFGQGTRLTVV.